This TCR beta chain was captured in a study of type 1 regulatory T cells. TCRdb re-derived calls from the reads in MiXCR, one entry per CDR3 protein. The data hold tens of thousands of distinct CDR3 sequences, with more than 9% observed a single time. Per germline, CDR1 DFQATT and CDR2 SNEGSKA (reference sequence). The CDR3 totals 11 residues. Trimming shortened V by 3 bases and J by 6 bases, and 7 bases separated the two germline ends. A few counts support this clonotype. The target antigen is unknown. V and J are TRBV20-1 and TRBJ2-3, with a weak D call TRBD1 (5 bases). Input material: cultured non-Tr1 T cells, either the whole culture or a sorted T cell fraction (not recorded which). This receptor was taken from a human donor in good health. The CDR3 DNA reads TGCAGTGCTAGGAAGGGGGATACGCAGTATTTT. Encoded protein: CSARKGDTQYF.